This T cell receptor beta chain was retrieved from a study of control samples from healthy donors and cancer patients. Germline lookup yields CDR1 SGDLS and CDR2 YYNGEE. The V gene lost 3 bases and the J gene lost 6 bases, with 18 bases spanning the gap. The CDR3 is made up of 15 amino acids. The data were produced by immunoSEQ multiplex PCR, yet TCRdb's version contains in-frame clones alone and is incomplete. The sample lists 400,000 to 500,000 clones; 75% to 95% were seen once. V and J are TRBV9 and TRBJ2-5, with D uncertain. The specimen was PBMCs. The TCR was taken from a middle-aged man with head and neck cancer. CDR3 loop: CASSAVSVGPQTQYF. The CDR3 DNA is TGTGCCAGCAGCGCCGTCTCGGTAGGGCCCCAGACCCAGTACTTC.